This T cell receptor beta chain was documented in a study of T cell changes during pregnancy in multiple sclerosis. This CDR3 spans 13 amino acids. The germline gives CDR1 GTSNPN, CDR2 SVGIG (reference sequence). The V end lost 0 bases, the J end lost 4 bases, and 8 bases lay between the germline ends. The data were produced by immunoSEQ multiplex PCR, yet TCRdb's version contains in-frame clones alone and is incomplete. The profile shows about 89,000 clones, 94% of them singletons. The sample in question was peripheral blood, obtained in the third trimester of pregnancy. This TCR derives from a female donor with multiple sclerosis, enrolled in a pregnancy study. The V and J genes are TRBV30 and TRBJ2-3, with D unclear. CDR3 protein: CAWSVLSPDTQYF. As DNA, the CDR3 is TGTGCCTGGAGTGTCCTAAGCCCAGATACGCAGTATTTT.